One sample yielded the 24 T cell receptor beta chains listed below, sequenced in a study of CD8+CD57+ T cells in acquired aplastic anemia. All sequencing subjects had displayed CD8+CD57+ cell expansion on flow cytometry. Genomic DNA acted as the template from which TCR beta VDJ combination and CDR3 sequence profiling were carried out. TCRdb passed the reads through MiXCR, listing each CDR3 protein once. The repertoire holds just over 450,000 distinct CDR3 sequences, with around a third as singletons. The sample comprised sorted CD4+, CD8+, or CD8+CD57+ T cells (not recorded which) from PBMCs. The receptor set was obtained from a human donor with aplastic anemia.

This chain links TRBV7-3 with TRBJ2-7, with D perhaps matching TRBD1 or TRBD2 (7 bases each). CDR1 and CDR2 (germline): SGHTA, FQGTGA. The CDR3 contains 12 residues. CDR3 sequence reads: CAPTGRAYEQYF. Written as DNA, the CDR3 is TGTGCGCCGACAGGGAGGGCCTACGAGCAGTACTTC.

The rearrangement uses TRBV14 and TRBJ2-7; D may be TRBD2 (7 bases). Germline V lookup: CDR1 SGHDN, CDR2 FVKESK. The CDR3 has 16 amino acids. Trimming took off 0 bases at V and 2 bases at J, with 14 bases between the two ends. CDR3 protein: CASSQDLGAGAYEQYF. The CDR3 DNA is TGTGCCAGCAGCCAAGACTTGGGGGCGGGGGCCTACGAGCAGTACTTC.

The V call is TRBV25-1, the J call TRBJ1-3, with 7 bases that match TRBD1. The germline CDR1 and CDR2 sequences are MGHDK and SYGVNS. This CDR3 is 16 amino acids long. The trim removed 5 bases at V and 2 bases at J, leaving 9 bases unmatched. The CDR3 protein is CASSPQGQATGNTIYF. CDR3 sequence (DNA): TGTGCCAGCAGTCCCCAAGGACAGGCAACTGGAAACACCATATATTTT.

The chain links TRBV15 to TRBJ2-3; TRBD2 matches 12 bases. This CDR3 is built from 18 residues. J was trimmed by 5 bases and V by 0 bases; bases with no gene match: 9. Germline V gives CDR1 LNHNV, CDR2 YYDKDF (reference sequence). As DNA, the CDR3 is TGTGCCACCAGCAGAGACCTAGCGGGGGGGCCGCTGCGAGATACGCAGTATTTT. Translating gives CATSRDLAGGPLRDTQYF.

This clonotype was seen only once. The junction departs from germline at one end; a sequencing error may be responsible. This sequence joins TRBV10-3 and TRBJ1-1; D remains unclear. CDR3 length equals 13 residues. CDR1 ENHRY and CDR2 SYGVKD come from the germline V gene. Written as DNA, the CDR3 is TGTGCCAGCAGTGCCGAAATGAACACTGAAGCTTTCTTT. Residues: CASSAEMNTEAFF.

On this clonotype itself: One base away lies a much larger clone, so this may be a sequencing read error. The rearrangement links TRBV29-1 to TRBJ2-2; D might be TRBD2 (6 bases). Trimming left V 7 bases short and J 5 bases short, with 17 bases between. This CDR3 contains 14 residues. CDR1 and CDR2 from the germline V gene are SQVTM and ANQGSEA. CDR3 loop: CSALGLTGTGELFF. The CDR3 coding sequence is TGCAGCGCCCTAGGACTAACGGGTACCGGGGAGCTGTTTTTT.

V is TRBV9 and J is TRBJ2-7; D possibly corresponds to TRBD2 (6 bases). The germline V and J ends were trimmed by 0 bases and 2 bases, with 24 bases remaining between them. The CDR3 has 19 amino acids. Germline assignment: CDR1 SGDLS and CDR2 YYNGEE. The CDR3 DNA sequence: TGTGCCAGCAGCGTAGTCTCGTCGGTTTACCGGAGGGATCCCTACGAGCAGTACTTC. This codes for CASSVVSSVYRRDPYEQYF.

This clonotype was observed many times. The CDR3 here is CASSETGGQPQHF. CDR3 nucleotides: TGTGCCAGCAGTGAGACGGGTGGGCAGCCCCAGCATTTT. The rearrangement joins TRBV6-4 to TRBJ1-5, with D unresolved. The germline V gene has CDR1 MRHNA and CDR2 SNTAGT. This CDR3 spans 13 amino acids. V was clipped by 3 bases and J by 7 bases, with 10 bases between them.

J is TRBJ2-7 and V is TRBV7-8; D ambiguous. With 4 bases removed from V and 2 bases from J, the gap between germline ends came to 12 bases. CDR1 and CDR2 from the germline V gene are SGHVS and FQNEAQ. The CDR3 covers 14 residues. CDR3 amino acids: CASSSMDRAYEQYF. The CDR3 bases are TGTGCCAGCAGCTCAATGGACCGTGCCTACGAGCAGTACTTC.

In this sample, this clonotype turned up many times. This sequence joins TRBV7-9 and TRBJ1-5; tentatively, D is TRBD1 (6 bases). V lost 5 bases to trimming and J lost 0 bases, with 11 bases between them. CDR1 is SEHNR and CDR2 is FQNEAQ in the germline V gene (reference sequence). The CDR3 totals 15 residues. Here the CDR3 DNA reads TGTGCCAGCAGCAAGACAGGAGATAGCAATCAGCCCCAGCATTTT. Translation: CASSKTGDSNQPQHF.

The chain employs TRBV3-1 and TRBJ2-7; D may be TRBD2 (6 bases). Germline V lookup: CDR1 LGHDT, CDR2 YNNKEL (reference sequence). CDR3 size: 15 residues. The V end lost 4 bases, the J end lost 3 bases, and 16 bases lay between the germline ends. CDR3 in amino acids: CASSPETSLLYEQYF. DNA of the CDR3: TGTGCCAGCAGCCCAGAGACTAGTCTACTCTACGAGCAGTACTTC.

The V gene is TRBV6-1, the J gene TRBJ2-2, with 15 bases that match TRBD2. Germline V gene lookup returns CDR1 MNHNS and CDR2 SASEGT. V lost 6 bases to trimming and J lost 9 bases; unmatched junction nucleotides: 5. The CDR3 spans 15 residues. CDR3 protein: CASRGLAGGLRELFF. DNA of the CDR3: TGTGCCAGCAGAGGACTAGCGGGAGGGCTAAGGGAGCTGTTTTTT.

This clonotype turned up a few times. A much larger clone differs by one base, so this may be a read error. The chain is built from TRBV20-1 and TRBJ1-2; TRBD1 agrees at 8 bases. This CDR3 spans 11 amino acids. The V segment lost 7 bases and the J segment 12 bases; nucleotides outside the gene matches: 10. Looked up from germline, CDR1 is DFQATT and CDR2 is SNEGSKA (reference sequence). For the CDR3, the DNA is TGCAGTGTGTGGGGACAGGAAGGCCACACCTTC. Translating gives CSVWGQEGHTF.

This clonotype occurred a few times. The J gene is TRBJ1-4, the V gene TRBV7-2; D is ambiguous. The germline V gene encodes CDR1 SGHTA and CDR2 FQGNSA. The CDR3 spans 13 residues. V lost 4 bases and J lost 13, with 16 bases in between. In nucleotides, the CDR3 is TGTGCCAGCAGCTACAAGGAGGGTTTAGGACTGTTTTTT. This sequence encodes CASSYKEGLGLFF.

The V gene is TRBV25-1, the J gene TRBJ1-1, with D uncertain. The V gene lost 2 bases and the J gene lost 4 bases, with 14 bases spanning the gap. The CDR3 contains 15 residues. Germline V gene data show CDR1 as MGHDK and CDR2 as SYGVNS. CDR3 residues: CASSESGILPTEAFF. Here the CDR3 DNA reads TGTGCCAGCAGTGAAAGCGGGATACTACCCACTGAAGCTTTCTTT. Combining the CDR3 with reference TRBV25-1 and TRBJ1-1 gives the whole variable domain EADIYQTPRYLVIGTGKKITLECSQTMGHDKMYWYQQDPGMELHLIHYSYGVNSTEKGDLSSESTVSRIRTEHFPLTLESARPSHTSQYLCASSESGILPTEAFFGQGTRLTVV.

This clonotype was picked up a small number of times. The rearrangement links TRBV24-1 to TRBJ1-1; 7 bases agree with TRBD1. Germline V gene lookup returns CDR1 KGHDR and CDR2 SFDVKD. The CDR3 totals 15 residues. With 9 bases clipped from V and 4 bases from J, the junction kept 13 bases outside the gene matches. The CDR3 loop reads CATRGGEGALTEAFF. DNA of the CDR3: TGTGCCACCCGGGGGGGCGAGGGGGCTCTCACTGAAGCTTTCTTT.

This clonotype came up many times. The genes are TRBV11-2 and TRBJ1-6; a weak D match, TRBD1 (5 bases). Germline V gives CDR1 SGHAT, CDR2 FQNNGV. Trimming took 6 bases from V and 4 from J, leaving 13 bases between them. This CDR3 is built from 15 residues. The chain's CDR3 is CASRQPGRYNSPLHF. The CDR3 DNA is TGTGCCAGCAGGCAACCGGGACGTTATAATTCACCCCTCCACTTT.

The rearrangement uses TRBV7-2 and TRBJ1-2, with D possibly matching TRBD1 (5 bases). Between the trimmed V and J ends, which lost 2 bases and 14 bases, there was a span of 18 bases. The CDR3 is 13 amino acids. Germline-derived CDR1 and CDR2 are SGHTA and FQGNSA. CDR3 DNA sequence: TGTGCCAGCAGCTTATCCCAGTCGGTGGGGCGGACCTTC. Translating it yields CASSLSQSVGRTF. The full variable domain, in which reference TRBV7-2 and TRBJ1-2 provide the parts outside the CDR3, is GAGVSQSPSNKVTEKGKDVELRCDPISGHTALYWYRQSLGQGLEFLIYFQGNSAPDKSGLPSDRFSAERTGGSVSTLTIQRTQQEDSAVYLCASSLSQSVGRTFGSGTRLTVV.

V gene TRBV11-2 combines with J gene TRBJ2-7; the D gene could be TRBD1 or TRBD2 (5 bases each). The CDR3 extends over 12 amino acids. V was clipped by 6 bases and J by 2 bases, with 8 bases between them. From germline, CDR1 is SGHAT and CDR2 FQNNGV. The CDR3 region is CASRGVPYEQYF. CDR3 sequence (DNA): TGTGCCAGCAGGGGGGTCCCCTACGAGCAGTACTTC.

Note on this clonotype: A much larger clone lies a single base off, so this may be a read error. This chain joins TRBV2 and TRBJ2-7; D ambiguous. The CDR3 extends over 15 amino acids. Germline V gene lookup returns CDR1 SNHLY and CDR2 FYNNEI. CDR3 protein: CPSSDIGNRAYEQYF. The CDR3 DNA is TGTCCCAGCAGTGATATTGGCAATCGAGCCTACGAGCAGTACTTC.

This chain joins TRBV11-1 and TRBJ2-1; 12 bases match TRBD2. Germline V lookup: CDR1 SGHAT, CDR2 FQDESV (reference sequence). V shed 7 bases, J shed 5 bases, and the junction held 18 bases outside the gene matches. This CDR3 is built from 19 residues. CDR3 region: CASTKRGLAGILGDNEQFF. The CDR3 nucleotides read TGTGCCAGCACCAAAAGAGGACTAGCGGGAATTCTGGGCGACAATGAGCAGTTCTTC.

Of note for this clonotype: A junction end diverges from the germline sequence, so it may reflect a read error. The chain has TRBV10-3 and TRBJ1-2, with 9 bases identical to TRBD1. Germline V gene lookup returns CDR1 ENHRY and CDR2 SYGVKD. The CDR3 sequence is 13 residues long. The CDR3 here is CAFSVPGQGGYTF. CDR3 coding DNA: TGTGCCTTCAGTGTGCCGGGACAGGGTGGCTACACCTTC.

V and J are TRBV7-3 and TRBJ1-1, with no clear D. Germline-derived CDR1 and CDR2 are SGHTA and FQGTGA. V dropped 7 bases and J dropped 4 bases, with 19 bases sitting between them. The CDR3 is 15 amino acids. CDR3 nucleotide sequence: TGTGCCAGCATTGCTTCCCCGGACCTCGGCACTGAAGCTTTCTTT. Translated, it gives CASIASPDLGTEAFF.

The count of this clonotype is one. The chain employs TRBV2 and TRBJ1-6, with 7 bases that match TRBD1. The J segment lost 8 bases and the V segment lost 5 bases, leaving 6 bases of the junction unmatched. CDR3 length: 14 residues. Germline V CDR1 and CDR2: SNHLY, FYNNEI. CDR3 residues: CASSRQGSDSPLHF. For the CDR3, the DNA is TGTGCCAGCAGTCGACAGGGCTCGGATTCACCCCTCCACTTT.